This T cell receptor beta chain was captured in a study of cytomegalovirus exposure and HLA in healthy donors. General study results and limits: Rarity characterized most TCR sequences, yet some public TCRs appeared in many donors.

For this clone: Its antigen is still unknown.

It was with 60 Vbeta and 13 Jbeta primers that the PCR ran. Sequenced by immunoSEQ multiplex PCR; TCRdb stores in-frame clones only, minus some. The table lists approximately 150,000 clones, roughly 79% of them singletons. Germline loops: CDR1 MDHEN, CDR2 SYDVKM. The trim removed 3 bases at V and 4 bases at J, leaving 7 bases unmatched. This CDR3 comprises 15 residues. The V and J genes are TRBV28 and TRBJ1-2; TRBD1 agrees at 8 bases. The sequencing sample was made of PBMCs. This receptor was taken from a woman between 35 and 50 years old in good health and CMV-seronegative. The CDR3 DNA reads TGTGCCAGCAGTTTGGGTCAGGGGGCGATCTATGGCTACACCTTC. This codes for CASSLGQGAIYGYTF.